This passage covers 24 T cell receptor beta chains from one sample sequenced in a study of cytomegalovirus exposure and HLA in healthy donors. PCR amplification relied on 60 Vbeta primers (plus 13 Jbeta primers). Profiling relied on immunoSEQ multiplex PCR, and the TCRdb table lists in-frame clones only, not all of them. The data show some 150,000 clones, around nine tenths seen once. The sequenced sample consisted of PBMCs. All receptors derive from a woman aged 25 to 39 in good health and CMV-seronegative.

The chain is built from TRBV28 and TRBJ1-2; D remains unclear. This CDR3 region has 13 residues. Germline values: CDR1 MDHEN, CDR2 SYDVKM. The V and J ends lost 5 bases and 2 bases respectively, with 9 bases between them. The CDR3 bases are TGTGCCAGCAGTGCGAATCTGAACTATGGCTACACCTTC. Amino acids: CASSANLNYGYTF.

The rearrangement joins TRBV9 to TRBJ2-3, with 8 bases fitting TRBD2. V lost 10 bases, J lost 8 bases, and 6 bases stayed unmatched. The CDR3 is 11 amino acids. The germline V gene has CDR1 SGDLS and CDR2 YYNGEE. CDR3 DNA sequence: TGTGCCTCCGGGGGGGTTCGTACGCAGTATTTT. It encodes CASGGVRTQYF.

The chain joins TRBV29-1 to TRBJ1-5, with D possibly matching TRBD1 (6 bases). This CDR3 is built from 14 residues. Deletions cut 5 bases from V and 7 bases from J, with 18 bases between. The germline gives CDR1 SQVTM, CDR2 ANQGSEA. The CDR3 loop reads CSVQPAGGGQPQHF. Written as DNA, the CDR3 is TGCAGCGTTCAGCCGGCGGGGGGCGGACAGCCCCAGCATTTT.

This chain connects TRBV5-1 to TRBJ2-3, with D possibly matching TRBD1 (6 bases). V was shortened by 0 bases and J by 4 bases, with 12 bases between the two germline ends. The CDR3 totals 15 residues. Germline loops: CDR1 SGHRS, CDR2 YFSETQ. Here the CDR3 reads CASSLGGGGADTQYF. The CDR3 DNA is TGCGCCAGCAGCTTGGGGGGTGGGGGCGCAGATACGCAGTATTTT. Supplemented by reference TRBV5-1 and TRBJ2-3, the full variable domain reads KAGVTQTPRYLIKTRGQQVTLSCSPISGHRSVSWYQQTPGQGLQFLFEYFSETQRNKGNFPGRFSGRQFSNSRSEMNVSTLELGDSALYLCASSLGGGGADTQYFGPGTRLTVL.

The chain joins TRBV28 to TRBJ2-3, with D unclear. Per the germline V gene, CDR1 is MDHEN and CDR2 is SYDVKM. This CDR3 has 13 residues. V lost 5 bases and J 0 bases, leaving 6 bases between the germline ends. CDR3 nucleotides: TGTGCCAGCAGTCCCCTTAGCACAGATACGCAGTATTTT. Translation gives CASSPLSTDTQYF.

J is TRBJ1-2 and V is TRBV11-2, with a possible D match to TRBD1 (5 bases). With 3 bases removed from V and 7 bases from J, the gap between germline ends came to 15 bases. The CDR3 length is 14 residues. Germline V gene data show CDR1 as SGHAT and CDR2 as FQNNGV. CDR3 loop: CASSFPGSRAGYTF. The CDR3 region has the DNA TGTGCCAGCAGCTTCCCCGGGAGCAGGGCTGGCTACACCTTC.

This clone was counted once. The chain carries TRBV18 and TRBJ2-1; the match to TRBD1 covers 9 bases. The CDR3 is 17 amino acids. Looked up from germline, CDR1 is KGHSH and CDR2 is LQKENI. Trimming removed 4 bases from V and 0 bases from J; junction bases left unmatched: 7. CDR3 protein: CASSHRTGVGSYNEQFF. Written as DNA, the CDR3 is TGTGCCAGCTCACACCGGACAGGGGTAGGCTCCTACAATGAGCAGTTCTTC.

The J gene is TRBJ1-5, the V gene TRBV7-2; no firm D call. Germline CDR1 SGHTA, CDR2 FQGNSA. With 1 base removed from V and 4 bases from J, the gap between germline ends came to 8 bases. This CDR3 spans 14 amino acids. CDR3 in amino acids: CASSLVTANQPQHF. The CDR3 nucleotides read TGTGCCAGCAGCTTAGTAACAGCTAATCAGCCCCAGCATTTT.

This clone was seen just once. This CDR3 is CASEREAYNEQFF. CDR3 nucleotide sequence: TGTGCCAGCGAACGGGAGGCGTACAATGAGCAGTTCTTC. The genes are TRBV2 and TRBJ2-1, with 7 bases that match TRBD2. Losses at the gene ends were 8 bases for V and 4 bases for J; bases not matched to a gene: 5. The CDR3 is made up of 13 amino acids. The germline V gene encodes CDR1 SNHLY and CDR2 FYNNEI.

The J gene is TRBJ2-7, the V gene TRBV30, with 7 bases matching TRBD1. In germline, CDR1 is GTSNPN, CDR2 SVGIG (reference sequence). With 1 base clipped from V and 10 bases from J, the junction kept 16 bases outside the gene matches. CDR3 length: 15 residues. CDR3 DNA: TGTGCCTGGAGTGCAATAGACAGGGCGCCTACGTTACAGTACTTC. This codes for CAWSAIDRAPTLQYF. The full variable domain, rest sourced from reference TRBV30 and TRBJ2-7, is SQTIHQWPATLVQPVGSPLSLECTVEGTSNPNLYWYRQAAGRGLQLLFYSVGIGQISSEVPQNLSASRPQDRQFILSSKKLLLSDSGFYLCAWSAIDRAPTLQYFGPGTRLTVT.

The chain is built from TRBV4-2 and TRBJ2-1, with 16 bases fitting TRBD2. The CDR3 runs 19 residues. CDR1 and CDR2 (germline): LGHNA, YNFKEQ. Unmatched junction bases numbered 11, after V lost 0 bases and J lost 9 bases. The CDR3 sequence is CASSQDRPGLAGGRSEQFF. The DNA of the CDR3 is TGTGCCAGCAGCCAAGATCGCCCGGGACTAGCGGGGGGGCGGAGTGAGCAGTTCTTC.

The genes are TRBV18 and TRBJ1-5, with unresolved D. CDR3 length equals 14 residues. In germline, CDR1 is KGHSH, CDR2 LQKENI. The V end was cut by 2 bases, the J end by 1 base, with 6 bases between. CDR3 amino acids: CASSPGLSNQPQHF. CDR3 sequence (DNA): TGTGCCAGCTCACCAGGCCTCAGCAATCAGCCCCAGCATTTT.

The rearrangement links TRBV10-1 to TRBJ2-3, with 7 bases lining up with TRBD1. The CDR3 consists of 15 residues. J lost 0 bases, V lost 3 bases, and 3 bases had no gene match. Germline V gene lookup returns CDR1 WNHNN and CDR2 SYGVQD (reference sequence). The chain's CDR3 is CASSDPTGSTDTQYF. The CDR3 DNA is TGCGCCAGCAGTGACCCGACAGGGAGCACAGATACGCAGTATTTT.

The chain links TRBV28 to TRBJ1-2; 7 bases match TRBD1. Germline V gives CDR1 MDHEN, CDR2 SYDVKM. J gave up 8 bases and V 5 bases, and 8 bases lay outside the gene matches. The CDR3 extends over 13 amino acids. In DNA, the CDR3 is TGTGCCAGCAGTGGAGGGGGCGTTAAGGGCTACACCTTC. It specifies CASSGGGVKGYTF.

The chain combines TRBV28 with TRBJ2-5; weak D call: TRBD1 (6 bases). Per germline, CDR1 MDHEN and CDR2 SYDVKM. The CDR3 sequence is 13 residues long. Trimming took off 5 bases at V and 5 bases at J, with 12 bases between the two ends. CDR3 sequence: CASSAGTPETQYF. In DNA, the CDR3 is TGTGCCAGCAGTGCCGGGACACCCGAGACCCAGTACTTC. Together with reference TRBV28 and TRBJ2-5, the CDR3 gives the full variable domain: DVKVTQSSRYLVKRTGEKVFLECVQDMDHENMFWYRQDPGLGLRLIYFSYDVKMKEKGDIPEGYSVSREKKERFSLILESASTNQTSMYLCASSAGTPETQYFGPGTRLLVL.

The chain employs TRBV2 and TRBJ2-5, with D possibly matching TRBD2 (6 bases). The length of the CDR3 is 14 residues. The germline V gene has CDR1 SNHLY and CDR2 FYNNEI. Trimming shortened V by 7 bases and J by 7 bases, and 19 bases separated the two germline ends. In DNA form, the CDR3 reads TGTGCCAGCACGGGCGCCCGGGGGTGGGTGACCCAGTACTTC. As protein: CASTGARGWVTQYF.

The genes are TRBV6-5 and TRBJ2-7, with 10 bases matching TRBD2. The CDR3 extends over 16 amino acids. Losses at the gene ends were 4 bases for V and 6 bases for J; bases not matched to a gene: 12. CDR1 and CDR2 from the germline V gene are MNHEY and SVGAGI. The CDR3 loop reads CASSSPSGLASVEQYF. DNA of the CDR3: TGTGCCAGCAGTTCCCCTTCGGGACTAGCGTCGGTCGAGCAGTACTTC.

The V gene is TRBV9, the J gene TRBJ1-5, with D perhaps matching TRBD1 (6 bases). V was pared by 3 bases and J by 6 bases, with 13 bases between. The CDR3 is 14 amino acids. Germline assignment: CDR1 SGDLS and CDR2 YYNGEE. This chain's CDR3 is CASSALQGGQPQHF. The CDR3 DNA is TGTGCCAGCAGCGCGTTACAGGGTGGTCAGCCCCAGCATTTT.

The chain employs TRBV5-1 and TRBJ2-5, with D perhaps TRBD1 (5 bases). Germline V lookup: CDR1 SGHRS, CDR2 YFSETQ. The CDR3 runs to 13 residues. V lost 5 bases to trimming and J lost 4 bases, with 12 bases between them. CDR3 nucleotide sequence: TGCGCCAGCAGATCAGGTGGGGCAGAGACCCAGTACTTC. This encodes CASRSGGAETQYF.

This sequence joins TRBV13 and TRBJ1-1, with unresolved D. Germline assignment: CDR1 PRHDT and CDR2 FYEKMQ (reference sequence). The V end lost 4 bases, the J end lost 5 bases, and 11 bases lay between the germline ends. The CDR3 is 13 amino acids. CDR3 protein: CASSSPLWTEAFF. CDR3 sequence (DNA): TGTGCCAGCAGCTCTCCTCTATGGACTGAAGCTTTCTTT.

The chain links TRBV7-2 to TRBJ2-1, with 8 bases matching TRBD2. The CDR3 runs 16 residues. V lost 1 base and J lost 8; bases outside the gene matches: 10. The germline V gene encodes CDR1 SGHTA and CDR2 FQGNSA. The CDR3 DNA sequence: TGTGCCAGCAGCTTAGGGCTCGGGAGGGCCTCATATGAGCAGTTCTTC. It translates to CASSLGLGRASYEQFF.

As DNA, the CDR3 is TGTGCCACCGAGCTGGGGCAGGGGGCTCGAGAGACCCAGTACTTC. It is translated as CATELGQGARETQYF. V gene TRBV7-2 combines with J gene TRBJ2-5; the match to TRBD1 covers 8 bases. CDR3 size: 15 residues. Germline values: CDR1 SGHTA, CDR2 FQGNSA. Germline trimming cut 10 bases from V and 4 bases from J; bases unmatched to any gene: 14.

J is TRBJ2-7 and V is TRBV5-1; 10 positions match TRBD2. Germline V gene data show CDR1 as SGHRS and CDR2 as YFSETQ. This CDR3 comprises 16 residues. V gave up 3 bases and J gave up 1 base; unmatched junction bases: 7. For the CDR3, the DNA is TGCGCCAGCAGCTCCTTGTTACTAGCGGGGTCCTACGAGCAGTACTTC. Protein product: CASSSLLLAGSYEQYF.

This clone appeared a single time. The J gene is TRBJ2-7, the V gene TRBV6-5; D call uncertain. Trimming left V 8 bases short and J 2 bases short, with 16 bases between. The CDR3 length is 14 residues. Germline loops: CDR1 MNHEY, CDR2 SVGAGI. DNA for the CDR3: TGTGCCAGCGTGGGCCCGGTGCCCCCCTACGAGCAGTACTTC. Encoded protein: CASVGPVPPYEQYF.